What follows is one T cell receptor (beta chain) and its context. The antigen remains undetermined. The sample originates from a study of T cell repertoires in cytomegalovirus infection. The wider study: Use of recently identified HLA-C-restricted and well-studied HLA-B-restricted CMV epitopes was part of the study. Carrying CMV and the relevant HLA type showed in public TCR beta signatures. Notes on the study in general: There were HLA-C-restricted CMV-specific TCR beta clonotypes dominating the ex vivo response. People with CMV and the relevant HLA were identified by cumulative public TCR beta family frequency.

The CDR3 loop spans 18 amino acids. Germline V lookup: CDR1 SGHAT, CDR2 FQNNGV. J gave up 4 bases and V 4 bases, and 15 bases lay outside the gene matches. From the reads, TCRdb called clonotypes with MiXCR, one entry per CDR3 protein. Of 700,000 to 850,000 distinct CDR3 sequences in the sample, 30% to 35% were seen once. This TCR came from a human donor in good health (CMV status not recorded). Some clones in this sample may be carry-over from other donors' samples. The V call is TRBV11-2, the J call TRBJ2-4; 8 positions match TRBD2. Sequencing was performed on cultured CD8+ T cells from PBMCs, taken from culture after CMV antigen stimulation. The CDR3 spells CASSSSGGKGRLKNIQYF. The DNA for the CDR3 is TGTGCCAGCAGCTCAAGCGGGGGCAAGGGGAGGTTGAAAAACATTCAGTACTTC. Filled out from reference TRBV11-2 and TRBJ2-4, the complete variable domain reads EAGVAQSPRYKIIEKRQSVAFWCNPISGHATLYWYQQILGQGPKLLIQFQNNGVVDDSQLPKDRFSAERLKGVDSTLKIQPAKLEDSAVYLCASSSSGGKGRLKNIQYFGAGTRLSVL.